The 23 T cell receptor beta chains in this list originate from one sample, sequenced in a study of shared clonotypes between healthy human individuals. Libraries were prepared by immunoSEQ multiplex PCR; TCRdb keeps only in-frame clonotypes and omits some of them. The sample has millions of clones; just over 90% are singletons. Terminally differentiated effector memory CD45RA+ cells were excluded by CCR7 positive selection of CD45RO-negative cells. The sample consisted of naive CD8+ T cells from PBMCs. All receptors come from a man aged 18 to 30 in good health. Some clones in this sample may be carry-over from other donors' samples.

The rearrangement uses TRBV28 and TRBJ1-4, with D possibly matching TRBD1 (6 bases). Germline V gene lookup returns CDR1 MDHEN and CDR2 SYDVKM. This CDR3 comprises 15 residues. Trimming removed 6 bases at V and 4 bases at J, with 15 bases between. The CDR3: CASRPEGGVNEKLFF. Here the CDR3 DNA reads TGTGCCAGCAGACCCGAGGGGGGAGTTAATGAAAAACTGTTTTTT.

V usage is TRBV7-2 and J usage is TRBJ1-4, with a possible D match to TRBD1 (5 bases). Germline CDR1 and CDR2: SGHTA and FQGNSA. The CDR3 has 16 residues. V lost 5 bases and J lost 8, with 21 bases in between. CDR3 bases: TGTGCCAGCAGCCCCCAGGGTTCGAGGGAAGAAGAAAAACTGTTTTTT. This translates into CASSPQGSREEEKLFF.

The chain joins TRBV4-1 to TRBJ2-1; TRBD2 aligns across 12 bases. Germline CDR1 and CDR2: MGHRA and YSYEKL. V was pared by 0 bases and J by 2 bases, with 5 bases of the junction left unmatched. CDR3 length equals 18 residues. The DNA of the CDR3 is TGCGCCAGCAGCCAAGACCCAGGACTAGCGGGGCCCTACAATGAGCAGTTCTTC. Encoded protein: CASSQDPGLAGPYNEQFF.

The rearrangement uses TRBV2 and TRBJ1-5, with a possible D match to TRBD1 (5 bases). The germline V gene has CDR1 SNHLY and CDR2 FYNNEI. The V end was cut by 5 bases, the J end by 5 bases, with 13 bases between. This CDR3 contains 14 residues. The CDR3 DNA sequence: TGTGCCAGCAGTCGGGACGCCGCGGATCAGCCCCAGCATTTT. Encoded protein: CASSRDAADQPQHF.

This chain links TRBV27 with TRBJ1-2; TRBD1 matches at 7 bases. Germline V gives CDR1 MNHEY, CDR2 SMNVEV (reference sequence). The CDR3 is made up of 16 amino acids. V was pared by 3 bases and J by 4 bases, with 11 bases of the junction left unmatched. CDR3 residues: CASSLSQGEKGYGYTF. DNA of the CDR3: TGTGCCAGCAGTTTGTCTCAGGGGGAAAAAGGCTATGGCTACACCTTC.

CDR3 DNA sequence: TGTGCTCGGTCGGCGAAACTTTATAGCAATCAGCCCCAGCATTTT. Protein product: CARSAKLYSNQPQHF. The V call is TRBV12-5, the J call TRBJ1-5, with D unclear. Trimming stripped 11 bases from V and 0 bases from J, with 17 bases between. Germline lookup yields CDR1 LGHNT and CDR2 FRNRAP. The CDR3 extends over 15 amino acids.

This clone was picked up one time. The chain employs TRBV2 and TRBJ2-7; 12 bases agree with TRBD2. Germline V gene data show CDR1 as SNHLY and CDR2 as FYNNEI. V lost 5 bases to trimming and J lost 2 bases; unmatched junction nucleotides: 4. This CDR3 is 15 amino acids long. CDR3 in amino acids: CASSSSSGRAYEQYF. CDR3 nucleotides: TGTGCCAGCAGTTCGTCTAGCGGGAGGGCCTACGAGCAGTACTTC.

The CDR3 nucleotides read TGTGCCAGTAGTGGGGACGTCACAGATACGCAGTATTTT. Its translation is CASSGDVTDTQYF. The V gene is TRBV19, the J gene TRBJ2-3, with D perhaps assigned TRBD1 or TRBD2 (5 bases each). Trimming cost V 5 bases and J 2 bases, with 8 bases left between them. Germline CDR1 and CDR2: LNHDA and SQIVND (reference sequence). The CDR3 spans 13 residues.

This sequence joins TRBV4-2 and TRBJ2-1, with D perhaps matching TRBD2 (5 bases). The CDR3 has 15 amino acids. Germline assignment: CDR1 LGHNA and CDR2 YNFKEQ. The ends were cut back, 1 base at V and 8 bases at J, with 15 bases in the middle. The CDR3 nucleotides are TGTGCCAGCAGCCAAGCCGCTCGGGGTGGAGATGAGCAGTTCTTC. Protein sequence: CASSQAARGGDEQFF.

The chain carries TRBV27 and TRBJ2-1; D gene uncertain. CDR3 size: 17 residues. Germline loops: CDR1 MNHEY, CDR2 SMNVEV (reference sequence). Trimming pared 2 bases from V and 3 bases from J, leaving 17 bases between. The CDR3 nucleotides are TGTGCCAGCAGTTTACTCCCCACTGGCGCCTTCTACAATGAGCAGTTCTTC. Its translation is CASSLLPTGAFYNEQFF.

This rearrangement joins TRBV5-1 to TRBJ1-4, with D possibly TRBD1 on 6 matching bases. Per the germline V gene, CDR1 is SGHRS and CDR2 is YFSETQ. The CDR3 totals 13 residues. V lost 4 bases and J 8 bases, leaving 12 bases between the germline ends. The CDR3 loop reads CASSTGLREKLFF. The CDR3 bases are TGCGCCAGCAGCACAGGGTTAAGGGAAAAACTGTTTTTT.

Written as DNA, the CDR3 is TGTGCCAGCAGTCCCCCGCCACGATGGAAGACTAACTATGGCTACACCTTC. Encoded protein: CASSPPPRWKTNYGYTF. The chain has TRBV28 and TRBJ1-2; no clear D. This CDR3 is built from 17 residues. CDR1 and CDR2 (germline): MDHEN, SYDVKM. The V and J ends lost 5 bases and 0 bases respectively, with 19 bases between them.

The rearrangement uses TRBV27 and TRBJ2-1; 11 bases agree with TRBD2. V gave up 3 bases and J gave up 0 bases; unmatched junction bases: 10. Per germline, CDR1 MNHEY and CDR2 SMNVEV (reference sequence). The CDR3 is 19 amino acids. CDR3 DNA: TGTGCCAGCAGTTTGCCGACTAGCGGGAAACTTCCCTCCTACAATGAGCAGTTCTTC. Translation: CASSLPTSGKLPSYNEQFF.

This sequence joins TRBV6-4 and TRBJ2-1, with 11 bases that match TRBD2. Germline CDR1 MRHNA, CDR2 SNTAGT. CDR3 length: 15 residues. J lost 6 bases, V lost 6 bases, and 7 bases had no gene match. The CDR3 is CASRRLAGSSNEQFF. The CDR3 nucleotides read TGTGCCAGCAGGAGACTAGCGGGGAGTAGCAATGAGCAGTTCTTC.

This clone showed up just once. This chain uses TRBV15 with TRBJ2-3; possibly TRBD1 for D (6 bases). The CDR3 is 14 residues long. Germline assignment: CDR1 LNHNV and CDR2 YYDKDF (reference sequence). V was clipped by 5 bases and J by 1 base, with 10 bases between them. The DNA of the CDR3 is TGTGCCACCAGCCTGCCAGGGGGCACAGATACGCAGTATTTT. Its translation: CATSLPGGTDTQYF.

CDR3 bases: TGTGCCAGCAGTCCACCTACAGATACGCAGTATTTT. The encoded protein is CASSPPTDTQYF. This chain joins TRBV28 and TRBJ2-3, with D hard to call. Trimming shortened V by 5 bases and J by 3 bases, and 6 bases separated the two germline ends. Germline-derived CDR1 and CDR2 are MDHEN and SYDVKM. CDR3 length equals 12 residues.

This chain links TRBV9 with TRBJ1-1; D not resolved. V was pared by 4 bases and J by 6 bases, with 10 bases between. CDR3 length: 12 amino acids. Germline V gene lookup returns CDR1 SGDLS and CDR2 YYNGEE. The CDR3 loop reads CASSSRGAEAFF. CDR3 coding DNA: TGTGCCAGCAGCTCACGGGGTGCTGAAGCTTTCTTT.

The J gene is TRBJ2-7, the V gene TRBV6-5, with unresolved D. CDR3 length equals 11 residues. Trimming stripped 2 bases from V and 6 bases from J, with 5 bases between. In germline, CDR1 is MNHEY, CDR2 SVGAGI. The CDR3: CASSYRLEQYF. The CDR3 DNA sequence: TGTGCCAGCAGTTACCGGCTCGAGCAGTACTTC.

The chain recombines TRBV18 with TRBJ2-1; D is unclear. This CDR3 comprises 17 residues. Germline assignment: CDR1 KGHSH and CDR2 LQKENI. Trimming cost V 2 bases and J 1 base, with 15 bases left between them. CDR3 DNA sequence: TGTGCCAGCTCACCAATAACCAGGATAGTGTCCTACAATGAGCAGTTCTTC. Translation: CASSPITRIVSYNEQFF. Full variable domain (outside the CDR3, taken from reference TRBV18 and TRBJ2-1): NAGVMQNPRHLVRRRGQEARLRCSPMKGHSHVYWYRQLPEEGLKFMVYLQKENIIDESGMPKERFSAEFPKEGPSILRIQQVVRGDSAAYFCASSPITRIVSYNEQFFGPGTRLTVL.

As DNA, the CDR3 is TGTGCCAGCAGTTTTAGCACAGGGATCGATGGCTACACCTTC. The encoded protein is CASSFSTGIDGYTF. This chain connects TRBV28 to TRBJ1-2, with D tentatively TRBD1 (6 bases). This CDR3 has 14 amino acids. Trimming removed 3 bases at V and 6 bases at J, with 14 bases between. CDR1 is MDHEN, CDR2 SYDVKM, per germline.

The rearrangement links TRBV27 to TRBJ2-7; D assignment may be TRBD1 or TRBD2 (5 bases each). The CDR3 has 13 amino acids. V was cut by 5 bases and J by 6 bases, with 14 bases left in between. CDR1 is MNHEY, CDR2 SMNVEV, per germline (reference sequence). The CDR3 region is CASSPRGAREQYF. CDR3 nucleotides: TGTGCCAGCAGTCCGAGGGGAGCTCGCGAGCAGTACTTC.

The chain is built from TRBV15 and TRBJ2-7; 7 bases map to TRBD1. The V segment lost 3 bases and the J segment 6 bases; nucleotides outside the gene matches: 5. Germline assignment: CDR1 LNHNV and CDR2 YYDKDF (reference sequence). The CDR3 has 13 residues. The CDR3 bases are TGTGCCACCAGCAGCGACAGGGTTGCCGAGCAGTACTTC. Protein: CATSSDRVAEQYF. Full variable domain (missing parts from reference TRBV15 and TRBJ2-7): DAMVIQNPRYQVTQFGKPVTLSCSQTLNHNVMYWYQQKSSQAPKLLFHYYDKDFNNEADTPDNFQSRRPNTSFCFLDIRSPGLGDTAMYLCATSSDRVAEQYFGPGTRLTVT.

This clone was counted a single time. V gene TRBV7-2 combines with J gene TRBJ2-1; D gene uncertain. This CDR3 has 14 residues. The germline V gene encodes CDR1 SGHTA and CDR2 FQGNSA. Trimming took 2 bases from V and 6 from J, leaving 11 bases between them. The CDR3 bases are TGTGCCAGCAGCTTAATCCCAGACTCCAATGAGCAGTTCTTC. It translates to CASSLIPDSNEQFF.